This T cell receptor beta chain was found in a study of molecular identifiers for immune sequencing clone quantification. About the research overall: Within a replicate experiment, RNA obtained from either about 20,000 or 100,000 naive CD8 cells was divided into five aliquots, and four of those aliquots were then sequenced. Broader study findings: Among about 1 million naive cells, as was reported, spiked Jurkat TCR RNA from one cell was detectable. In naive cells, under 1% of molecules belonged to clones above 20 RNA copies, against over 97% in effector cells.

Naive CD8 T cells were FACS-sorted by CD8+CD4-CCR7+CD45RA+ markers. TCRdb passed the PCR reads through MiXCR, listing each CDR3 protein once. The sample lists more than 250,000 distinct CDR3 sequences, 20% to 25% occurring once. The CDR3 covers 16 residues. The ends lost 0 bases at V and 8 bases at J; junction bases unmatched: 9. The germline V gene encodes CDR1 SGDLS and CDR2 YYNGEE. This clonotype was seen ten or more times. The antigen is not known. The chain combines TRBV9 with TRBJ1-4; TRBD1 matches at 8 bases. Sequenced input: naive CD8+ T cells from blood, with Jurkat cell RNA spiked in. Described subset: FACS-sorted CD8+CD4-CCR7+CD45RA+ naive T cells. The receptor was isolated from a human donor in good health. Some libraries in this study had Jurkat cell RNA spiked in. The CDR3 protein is CASSVEAGQGREKLFF. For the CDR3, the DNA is TGTGCCAGCAGCGTAGAGGCCGGACAGGGTCGCGAAAAACTGTTTTTT.